A selection of T cell receptor beta chains follows, all from one sample in a study of CD8+ T cells in alopecia areata. Generated by immunoSEQ multiplex PCR, the TCRdb table keeps only in-frame clones and is missing some. This sample carries about 98,000 clones, about 40% of them seen once, and the ten largest clones take almost 0.8%. Sequencing was done on a sample of CD4+ T cells sorted from blood. The receptors were sampled from a human donor with alopecia areata. Each CDR3 is given with its conserved first and last residue. A D gene is named only where the DNA matches it firmly. Expanded clones get a size class; other rows say once, few or many, or leave the size out.

>NA|TRBV5-1|NA|TRBJ2-7
TGCGCCAGCAGCTTGGAACAGTTCCCCGAGCAGTACTTC
CASSLEQFPEQYF
>NA|TRBV29-1|NA|TRBJ1-3
TGCAGCGTTGTAAGGGCAGGGCTGTCTGGAAACACCATATATTTT
CSVVRAGLSGNTIYF
>NA|TRBV18|once|TRBJ2-2
TGTGCCAGCTCACCATCCTCTGGACGGGAGGAGCTGTTTTTT
CASSPSSGREELFF
>NA|TRBV29-1|few|TRBJ2-7
TGCAGCGTTGAGCAGGGTCGAACGGGAAGCTACGAGCAGTACTTC
CSVEQGRTGSYEQYF
>NA|TRBV5-4|NA|TRBJ2-7
TGTGCCAGCAGCTTTGGACTGGAGATTTACTACGAGCAGTACTTC
CASSFGLEIYYEQYF
>NA|TRBV29-1|few|TRBJ2-1
TGCAGCGTTCAGCAGCGCCTAAGCTCCTACAATGAGCAGTTCTTC
CSVQQRLSSYNEQFF
>NA|TRBV14|NA|TRBJ2-4
TGTGCCAGCAGCCAAGATGGATTTCAGTACTTC
CASSQDGFQYF
>NA|TRBV28|few|TRBJ2-2
TGTGCCAGCATCCAGAACACCGGGGAGCTGTTTTTT
CASIQNTGELFF
>NA|TRBV5-1|NA|TRBJ2-3
TGCGCCAGCAGCTTGGCAGGCACAGATACGCAGTATTTT
CASSLAGTDTQYF
>TRBD2|TRBV28|NA|TRBJ2-7
TGTGCCAGCAGTCCGCGTGGAGCGGGAACCTACGAGCAGTACTTC
CASSPRGAGTYEQYF
>TRBD1|TRBV28|NA|TRBJ2-3
TGTGCCAGCGCTGCAGGGGGCGCCGGGAATACGCAGTATTTT
CASAAGGAGNTQYF
>NA|TRBV6-6|NA|TRBJ2-1
TGTGCCAGCAAAGAGGGATGGGGGGGCCACAATGAGCAGTTCTTC
CASKEGWGGHNEQFF